This TCR beta chain was captured in a study of regulatory dendritic cells for organ transplantation. Across the study: Monocytes received vitamin D3 on days 0 and 4, IL-10 on day 4.

A remark on this clone: Its specificity is not known.

CFSE-labeled sorted T cells met regulatory or mature dendritic cells for around 5 days. Germline V lookup: CDR1 SGHRS, CDR2 YFSETQ. The CDR3 runs to 16 residues. V gave up 0 bases and J gave up 3 bases, with 13 bases separating them. Sequencing used immunoSEQ multiplex PCR; TCRdb keeps in-frame clones, though not all of them. The sample shows 13,000 or so clones, about three fifths of them seen only once. Sequenced: naive CD8+ T cells from blood cultured with dendritic cells. Subset of the sample: CD45RA+ naive T cells. The source is a human donor in good health. The chain carries TRBV5-1 and TRBJ2-1, with D perhaps TRBD1 (6 bases). The CDR3 nucleotides are TGCGCCAGCAGCTTGGGGAGACAGGACCTCTACAATGAGCAGTTCTTC. It encodes CASSLGRQDLYNEQFF.